The rows below give T cell receptor beta chains drawn from one sample of a study of blood T cells in healthy people across ages. TCRdb fed the 5' RACE reads into MiXCR, producing one record per CDR3 protein. The repertoire holds over 600,000 distinct CDR3 sequences, with over 40% as singletons. Specimen: blood. These receptor sequences come from an elderly man in good health. The CDR3 runs from the conserved cysteine through the conserved F or W. A D gene is named only where the DNA matches it firmly. Expanded clones get a size class; other rows say once, few or many, or leave the size out.

CDR3 length: 16; V gene: TRBV4-1; D gene: -; J gene: TRBJ1-2; clone size: -; CDR3 protein: CASSLSRDDSNYGYTF; CDR3 DNA: TGCGCCAGCAGCCTCTCCCGGGACGACTCTAACTATGGCTACACCTTC
CDR3 length: 14; V gene: TRBV20-1; D gene: TRBD1; J gene: TRBJ1-2; clone size: -; CDR3 protein: CSARGDRANYGYTF; CDR3 DNA: TGCAGTGCTAGAGGAGACAGGGCAAACTATGGCTACACCTTC
CDR3 length: 16; V gene: TRBV20-1; D gene: TRBD1; J gene: TRBJ2-3; clone size: -; CDR3 protein: CSALDPTGGAIDTQYF; CDR3 DNA: TGCAGTGCACTGGACCCCACAGGGGGCGCGATAGATACGCAGTATTTT
CDR3 length: 14; V gene: TRBV28; D gene: -; J gene: TRBJ2-2; clone size: once; CDR3 protein: CASSLSFRVRELFF; CDR3 DNA: TGTGCCAGCAGTTTATCATTCCGGGTCCGGGAGCTGTTTTTT
CDR3 length: 15; V gene: TRBV6-2/TRBV6-3; D gene: -; J gene: TRBJ2-7; clone size: -; CDR3 protein: CASSPPGLYSYEQYF; CDR3 DNA: TGTGCCAGCAGTCCGCCGGGACTCTACTCCTACGAGCAGTACTTC
CDR3 length: 17; V gene: TRBV6-2/TRBV6-3; D gene: -; J gene: TRBJ1-6; clone size: -; CDR3 protein: CASSYSRGNDYNSPLHF; CDR3 DNA: TGTGCCAGCAGTTACTCGCGGGGGAATGACTATAATTCACCCCTCCACTTT
CDR3 length: 16; V gene: TRBV3-1; D gene: -; J gene: TRBJ1-4; clone size: many; CDR3 protein: CASSQGDGPLNEKLFF; CDR3 DNA: TGTGCCAGCAGCCAAGGCGACGGACCTCTTAATGAAAAACTGTTTTTT
CDR3 length: 16; V gene: TRBV11-2; D gene: TRBD2; J gene: TRBJ2-5; clone size: once; CDR3 protein: CASSLGAAGGWETQYF; CDR3 DNA: TGTGCCAGCAGCTTAGGGGCGGCGGGAGGTTGGGAGACCCAGTACTTC
CDR3 length: 13; V gene: TRBV6-5; D gene: -; J gene: TRBJ2-7; clone size: -; CDR3 protein: CASSLRPSYEQYF; CDR3 DNA: TGTGCCAGCAGTCTTAGGCCCTCCTACGAGCAGTACTTC
CDR3 length: 13; V gene: TRBV7-2; D gene: -; J gene: TRBJ2-5; clone size: few; CDR3 protein: CASSGRRGETQYF; CDR3 DNA: TGTGCCAGCAGCGGCCGGAGGGGAGAGACCCAGTACTTC
CDR3 length: 15; V gene: TRBV20-1; D gene: -; J gene: TRBJ2-5; clone size: -; CDR3 protein: CSARDSGGPQETQYF; CDR3 DNA: TGCAGTGCTAGAGATTCCGGGGGGCCCCAAGAGACCCAGTACTTC
CDR3 length: 14; V gene: TRBV7-2; D gene: -; J gene: TRBJ2-7; clone size: -; CDR3 protein: CASSPRRVAVEQYF; CDR3 DNA: TGTGCCAGCAGCCCCAGGCGGGTAGCTGTCGAGCAGTACTTC
CDR3 length: 17; V gene: TRBV12-3/TRBV12-4; D gene: TRBD2; J gene: TRBJ2-2; clone size: many; CDR3 protein: CASSLLGTSGNTGELFF; CDR3 DNA: TGTGCCAGCAGTTTATTGGGGACTAGCGGGAACACCGGGGAGCTGTTTTTT
CDR3 length: 16; V gene: TRBV20-1; D gene: TRBD1; J gene: TRBJ1-5; clone size: -; CDR3 protein: CSARLTGQGSNQPQHF; CDR3 DNA: TGCAGTGCTAGACTTACCGGACAGGGAAGTAATCAGCCCCAGCATTTT
CDR3 length: 14; V gene: TRBV6-1; D gene: -; J gene: TRBJ2-5; clone size: -; CDR3 protein: CASSEDWTQETQYF; CDR3 DNA: TGTGCCAGCAGTGAAGATTGGACGCAAGAGACCCAGTACTTC
CDR3 length: 17; V gene: TRBV28; D gene: TRBD2; J gene: TRBJ2-5; clone size: few; CDR3 protein: CASSPIQSSGRGETQYF; CDR3 DNA: TGTGCCAGCAGTCCCATTCAATCTAGCGGGCGAGGAGAGACCCAGTACTTC
CDR3 length: 16; V gene: TRBV4-1; D gene: -; J gene: TRBJ1-6; clone size: -; CDR3 protein: CASSQDPGARSSPLHF; CDR3 DNA: TGCGCCAGCAGCCAAGACCCCGGGGCAAGGAGTTCACCCCTCCACTTT
CDR3 length: 13; V gene: TRBV29-1; D gene: TRBD2; J gene: TRBJ2-7; clone size: -; CDR3 protein: CSVDGTSGTEQYF; CDR3 DNA: TGCAGCGTAGACGGGACTAGCGGGACCGAGCAGTACTTC
CDR3 length: 15; V gene: TRBV15; D gene: TRBD2; J gene: TRBJ2-1; clone size: few; CDR3 protein: CATSRDRLAGAWQFF; CDR3 DNA: TGTGCCACCAGCAGAGATAGGCTAGCGGGAGCGTGGCAGTTCTTC
CDR3 length: 14; V gene: TRBV7-9; D gene: -; J gene: TRBJ2-2; clone size: -; CDR3 protein: CASSLSTNHGELFF; CDR3 DNA: TGTGCCAGCAGCCTATCCACAAATCACGGGGAGCTGTTTTTT
CDR3 length: 18; V gene: TRBV5-6; D gene: -; J gene: TRBJ2-2; clone size: many; CDR3 protein: CASSKYRFRGRNTGELFF; CDR3 DNA: TGTGCCAGCAGCAAATATAGATTCAGGGGTCGGAACACCGGGGAGCTGTTTTTT
CDR3 length: 21; V gene: TRBV11-2; D gene: -; J gene: TRBJ2-1; clone size: -; CDR3 protein: CASSLDLGALAAGRPYNEQFF; CDR3 DNA: TGTGCCAGCAGCTTGGATCTAGGTGCTCTAGCTGCGGGACGTCCCTACAATGAGCAGTTCTTC